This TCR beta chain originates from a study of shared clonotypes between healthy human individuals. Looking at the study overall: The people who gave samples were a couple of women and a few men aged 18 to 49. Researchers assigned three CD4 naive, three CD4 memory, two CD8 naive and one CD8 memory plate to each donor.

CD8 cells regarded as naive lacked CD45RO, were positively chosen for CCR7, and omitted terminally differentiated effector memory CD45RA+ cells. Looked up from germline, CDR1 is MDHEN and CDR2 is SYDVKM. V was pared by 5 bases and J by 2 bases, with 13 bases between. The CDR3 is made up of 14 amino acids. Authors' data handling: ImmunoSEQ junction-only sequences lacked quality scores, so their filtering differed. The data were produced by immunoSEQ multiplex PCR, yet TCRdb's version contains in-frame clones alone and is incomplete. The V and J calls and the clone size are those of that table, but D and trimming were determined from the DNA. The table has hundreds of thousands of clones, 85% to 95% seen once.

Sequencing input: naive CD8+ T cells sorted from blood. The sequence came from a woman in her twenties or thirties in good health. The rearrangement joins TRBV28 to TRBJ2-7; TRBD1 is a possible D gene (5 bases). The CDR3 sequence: CASSPQGLAYEQYF. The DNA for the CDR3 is TGTGCCAGCAGTCCCCAGGGATTAGCCTACGAGCAGTACTTC.